The 23 T cell receptor beta chains below were found in one sample sequenced in a study of T cells in women clearing cervical HPV infection. TCRdb's table, derived via immunoSEQ multiplex PCR, lists solely in-frame clones and lacks some. The table lists roughly 40,000 clones. What was sequenced was blood buffy coat. These receptors originate from a woman between 18 and 69 years old with a cervical HPV16 infection that either progressed to CIN3+ or cleared (not recorded which).

To note about this clone: Coverage ceases 3 residues before the CDR3 finishes, and the germline J gene fills in the end. The chain uses TRBV7-9 and TRBJ2-5; D might be TRBD2 (6 bases). Germline loops: CDR1 SEHNR, CDR2 FQNEAQ (reference sequence). V was pared by 2 bases and J by 1 base, with 8 bases between. The CDR3 has 14 amino acids. Partial CDR3 DNA: TGTGCCAGCAGCTTAACGCGGGGCCAAGAGACC. Translating it yields CASSLTRGQET. The whole CDR3 protein reads CASSLTRGQETQYF.

To note about this clone: The CDR3 end lies 3 residues beyond the end of the read and is filled in from the germline J gene. The chain combines TRBV19 with TRBJ2-1, with a possible D match to TRBD2 (5 bases). Looked up from germline, CDR1 is LNHDA and CDR2 is SQIVND (reference sequence). The CDR3 has 15 amino acids. Trimming removed 7 bases from V and 1 base from J, with 14 bases in between. CDR3 sequence: CASKANTGSYNEQFF. The DNA read from the CDR3 is TGTGCCAGTAAGGCTAACACGGGGTCCTACAATGAG.

To note about this clone: The read ends 3 residues early relative to the CDR3; the germline J gene fills the gap. This chain uses TRBV10-3 with TRBJ2-3, with 8 bases lining up with TRBD2. The CDR3 sequence is 15 residues long. CDR1 is ENHRY, CDR2 SYGVKD, per germline. V lost 4 bases and J lost 4; bases outside the gene matches: 7. CDR3 region: CAISGPSGGADTQYF. CDR3 bases read: TGTGCCATCAGTGGACCCAGCGGGGGAGCAGATACG.

As to this clone: The read terminates 3 residues ahead of where the CDR3 ends, so the germline J gene completes it. The V gene is TRBV14, the J gene TRBJ1-6, with D maybe TRBD1 (5 bases). This CDR3 spans 13 amino acids. Trimming took 2 bases from V and 9 from J, leaving 8 bases between them. Germline V gene data show CDR1 as SGHDN and CDR2 as FVKESK. The CDR3 reads CASSQQGGSPLHF. The sequenced part of the CDR3 DNA is TGTGCCAGCAGCCAACAGGGTGGTTCACCC.

A remark on this clone: The CDR3 extends 3 residues past the end of the read, so its final part is completed from the germline J gene. The genes are TRBV19 and TRBJ1-3; possibly TRBD1 for D (5 bases). Germline-derived CDR1 and CDR2 are LNHDA and SQIVND (reference sequence). The germline V and J ends were trimmed by 10 bases and 4 bases, with 14 bases remaining between them. The CDR3 consists of 13 residues. CDR3 DNA, as far as it was read: TGTGCCACCTTCCAGGACAAGGGAAACACC. It is translated as CATFQDKGNT. Given in full, the CDR3 is CATFQDKGNTIYF.

With regard to this clone: Sequencing ends 3 residues short of the CDR3 end; the germline J gene provides the rest. This sequence joins TRBV5-1 and TRBJ1-5; D may be TRBD1 (5 bases). Between the trimmed V and J ends, which lost 2 bases and 0 bases, there was a span of 9 bases. Germline CDR1 SGHRS, CDR2 YFSETQ. The CDR3 runs 15 residues. The covered CDR3 bases are TGCGCCAGCAGCTTAGACAGCCATAGCAATCAGCCC. Translated, it gives CASSLDSHSNQP. The CDR3 reads in full as CASSLDSHSNQPQHF.

For this clone: The read terminates 3 residues before the CDR3 end, so the remaining end is supplied by the germline J gene. V gene TRBV14 combines with J gene TRBJ1-2, with a possible D match to TRBD1 (5 bases). V shed 0 bases and J shed 7 bases, with 12 bases lying between them. This CDR3 is built from 14 residues. CDR1 and CDR2 from the germline V gene are SGHDN and FVKESK. CDR3 sequence reads: CASSQDRGWGGYTF. Partial CDR3 DNA: TGTGCCAGCAGCCAAGATCGGGGGTGGGGTGGC.

Worth noting for this clone: The read halts 3 residues ahead of the CDR3 end, with the missing end drawn from the germline J gene. The chain has TRBV2 and TRBJ1-2; 8 bases align to TRBD1. The CDR3 is made up of 11 amino acids. CDR1 SNHLY and CDR2 FYNNEI come from the germline V gene. The CDR3 DNA, read in part, is TGTGCCGAGTCCGCAGGGGGCGGC. This encodes CAESAGGG. The CDR3 as a whole reads CAESAGGGYTF.

As concerns this clone: Read data end 3 residues before the CDR3 end; the end is taken from the germline J gene. J is TRBJ1-1 and V is TRBV20-1; maybe TRBD1 (6 bases). The germline V and J ends were trimmed by 5 bases and 0 bases, with 10 bases remaining between them. CDR3 length equals 13 residues. In germline, CDR1 is DFQATT, CDR2 SNEGSKA (reference sequence). This CDR3 reads CSAEGDMNTEAFF. The part of the CDR3 DNA that was read is TGCAGTGCTGAGGGGGACATGAACACTGAA.

A note on this clone: The read comes to an end 3 residues before the CDR3 does, leaving the germline J gene to fill in the end. The chain is built from TRBV20-1 and TRBJ2-3; D is ambiguous. Trimming shortened V by 0 bases and J by 5 bases, and 12 bases separated the two germline ends. This CDR3 spans 14 amino acids. Germline V gene data show CDR1 as DFQATT and CDR2 as SNEGSKA (reference sequence). CDR3 sequence: CSARDRKIGDTQYF. The covered CDR3 bases are TGCAGTGCTAGAGATAGAAAGATCGGAGATACG.

With regard to this clone: Read coverage stops 3 residues before the CDR3 terminus; the germline J gene supplies the remainder. The chain joins TRBV5-4 to TRBJ2-5; 8 nucleotides agree with TRBD2. After removal of 4 bases from V and 4 bases from J, the junction contained 6 bases not matched to a gene. CDR1 is SGHNT and CDR2 is YYREEE in the germline V gene (reference sequence). CDR3 length: 14 residues. The part of the CDR3 DNA that was read is TGTGCCAGCAGCCTACCGGGACTAGTAGAGACC. Its translation: CASSLPGLVET. The whole CDR3 is CASSLPGLVETQYF.

In regard to this clone: From the germline J gene comes the end of the CDR3, since the read stops 3 residues before it. This rearrangement joins TRBV7-9 to TRBJ1-2, with unresolved D. The CDR3 sequence is 12 residues long. The germline CDR1 and CDR2 sequences are SEHNR and FQNEAQ (reference sequence). V gave up 6 bases and J gave up 3 bases, with 8 bases separating them. The CDR3 DNA, read in part, is TGTGCCAGCAGTCTGGGCGACTATGGC. The encoded protein is CASSLGDYG. The whole CDR3 protein reads CASSLGDYGYTF.

Remarks on this clone: The CDR3 end lies 3 residues beyond the end of the read and is filled in from the germline J gene. The V call is TRBV20-1, the J call TRBJ1-5; D possibly corresponds to TRBD1 (5 bases). Trimming cost V 2 bases and J 1 base, with 12 bases left between them. The CDR3 spans 15 residues. The germline V gene has CDR1 DFQATT and CDR2 SNEGSKA (reference sequence). CDR3: CSARNRFGSNQPQHF. Partial CDR3 DNA: TGCAGTGCTAGAAACAGGTTCGGAAGCAATCAGCCC.

With respect to this clone: With the read ending 3 residues before the CDR3 end, the germline J gene is used to fill in that end. This sequence joins TRBV18 and TRBJ1-2, with 8 bases that match TRBD1. CDR3 length: 14 amino acids. Germline CDR1 KGHSH, CDR2 LQKENI. The V segment lost 6 bases and the J segment 4 bases; nucleotides outside the gene matches: 7. CDR3 bases read: TGTGCCAGCTCCCTGGACAGGGACCTCTATGGC. It specifies CASSLDRDLYG. The full CDR3 is CASSLDRDLYGYTF.

About this clone: The read comes to an end 3 residues before the CDR3 does, leaving the germline J gene to fill in the end. V is TRBV5-1 and J is TRBJ1-5, with 8 bases aligning to TRBD1. The CDR3 extends over 15 amino acids. V trimming: 4 bases; J trimming: 3 bases; junction bases outside the gene matches: 6. Germline loops: CDR1 SGHRS, CDR2 YFSETQ. The CDR3 DNA, read in part, is TGCGCCAGCAGCGAGACAGGGGAGGCCAATCAGCCC. Amino acid sequence: CASSETGEANQP. The entire CDR3 protein is CASSETGEANQPQHF.

Points on this clone: The read finishes 3 residues shy of the CDR3 end, and the germline J gene is used to complete it. The chain couples TRBV4-2 to TRBJ1-3; 7 bases agree with TRBD1. The germline gives CDR1 LGHNA, CDR2 YNFKEQ. The CDR3 has 20 residues. The ends lost 4 bases at V and 3 bases at J; junction bases unmatched: 21. Incomplete CDR3 DNA: TGTGCCAGCAGCCCTGAAATGACAGGGTCCCGTCGAGTGTATGGAAACACC. Its protein is CASSPEMTGSRRVYGNT. In full, the CDR3 reads CASSPEMTGSRRVYGNTIYF.

Of note for this clone: The CDR3 extends 3 residues past the end of the read, so its final part is completed from the germline J gene. This rearrangement joins TRBV7-9 to TRBJ2-3; TRBD2 is a possible D gene (7 bases). CDR1 is SEHNR and CDR2 is FQNEAQ in the germline V gene (reference sequence). There are 15 residues in the CDR3. The V gene lost 5 bases and the J gene lost 1 base, with 13 bases spanning the gap. The CDR3 bases that were read are TGTGCCAGCAGCGAGGGGGGGAGCCGCACAGATACG. Translation: CASSEGGSRTDT. The full CDR3 protein is CASSEGGSRTDTQYF.

On this clone: The read halts 3 residues ahead of the CDR3 end, with the missing end drawn from the germline J gene. The V call is TRBV6-1, the J call TRBJ2-1, with 9 bases matching TRBD2. This CDR3 has 15 residues. Trimming cost V 4 bases and J 8 bases; bases outside gene matches: 9. The germline gives CDR1 MNHNS, CDR2 SASEGT. CDR3 residues: CASSGGLAGPDEQFF. CDR3 bases read: TGTGCCAGCAGTGGCGGGCTAGCGGGGCCTGATGAG.

With regard to this clone: The read ends 3 residues early relative to the CDR3; the germline J gene fills the gap. V is TRBV5-4 and J is TRBJ2-6; D is unresolved. Germline CDR1 reads SGHNT; CDR2 reads YYREEE (reference sequence). The CDR3 contains 15 residues. Trimming took off 0 bases at V and 2 bases at J, with 6 bases between the two ends. The CDR3 loop reads CASSLVTPGANVLTF. CDR3 DNA (partial): TGTGCCAGCAGCTTGGTTACTCCTGGGGCCAACGTC.

Points on this clone: Read coverage stops 3 residues before the CDR3 terminus; the germline J gene supplies the remainder. The V and J genes are TRBV20-1 and TRBJ2-5; perhaps TRBD1 as D (6 bases). There are 17 residues in the CDR3. The germline CDR1 and CDR2 sequences are DFQATT and SNEGSKA (reference sequence). V lost 4 bases, J lost 0 bases, and 21 bases lay in between. The covered CDR3 bases are TGCAGTGCTAAACCCCCAGCTGGGACACCGTACCAAGAGACC. Its translation: CSAKPPAGTPYQET. The whole CDR3 sequence reads CSAKPPAGTPYQETQYF.

For this clone: Coverage ceases 3 residues before the CDR3 finishes, and the germline J gene fills in the end. This chain joins TRBV6-4 and TRBJ1-6, with 7 bases matching TRBD1. There are 15 residues in the CDR3. Unmatched junction bases numbered 7, after V lost 4 bases and J lost 7 bases. Germline CDR1 is MRHNA and CDR2 is SNTAGT. The CDR3 spells CASSVPGGTNSPLHF. The CDR3 bases that were read are TGTGCCAGCAGTGTCCCAGGGGGTACCAATTCACCC.

As regards this clone: The CDR3 goes on 3 residues after the read ends, and that part is filled in from the germline J gene. The rearrangement links TRBV2 to TRBJ1-6; TRBD1 agrees at 10 bases. V dropped 6 bases and J dropped 4; count of bases not matched to a gene: 9. CDR3 length: 17 residues. Germline V gene lookup returns CDR1 SNHLY and CDR2 FYNNEI. The CDR3 loop is CASRSSTGGTYNSPLHF. The sequenced CDR3 bases are TGTGCCAGCAGGTCGTCGACAGGGGGCACTTATAATTCACCC.

The DNA read from the CDR3 is TGTGCCAGCAGAGAACAGGGGGCAAATATGAACACTGAA. Amino acid sequence: CASREQGANMNTE. The CDR3, in full, reads CASREQGANMNTEAFF. The V and J genes are TRBV7-8 and TRBJ1-1; TRBD1 matches 9 bases. From the germline J gene comes the end of the CDR3, since the read stops 3 residues before it. V gave up 6 bases and J gave up 0 bases; unmatched junction bases: 8. Germline V gene data show CDR1 as SGHVS and CDR2 as FQNEAQ. This CDR3 spans 16 amino acids.